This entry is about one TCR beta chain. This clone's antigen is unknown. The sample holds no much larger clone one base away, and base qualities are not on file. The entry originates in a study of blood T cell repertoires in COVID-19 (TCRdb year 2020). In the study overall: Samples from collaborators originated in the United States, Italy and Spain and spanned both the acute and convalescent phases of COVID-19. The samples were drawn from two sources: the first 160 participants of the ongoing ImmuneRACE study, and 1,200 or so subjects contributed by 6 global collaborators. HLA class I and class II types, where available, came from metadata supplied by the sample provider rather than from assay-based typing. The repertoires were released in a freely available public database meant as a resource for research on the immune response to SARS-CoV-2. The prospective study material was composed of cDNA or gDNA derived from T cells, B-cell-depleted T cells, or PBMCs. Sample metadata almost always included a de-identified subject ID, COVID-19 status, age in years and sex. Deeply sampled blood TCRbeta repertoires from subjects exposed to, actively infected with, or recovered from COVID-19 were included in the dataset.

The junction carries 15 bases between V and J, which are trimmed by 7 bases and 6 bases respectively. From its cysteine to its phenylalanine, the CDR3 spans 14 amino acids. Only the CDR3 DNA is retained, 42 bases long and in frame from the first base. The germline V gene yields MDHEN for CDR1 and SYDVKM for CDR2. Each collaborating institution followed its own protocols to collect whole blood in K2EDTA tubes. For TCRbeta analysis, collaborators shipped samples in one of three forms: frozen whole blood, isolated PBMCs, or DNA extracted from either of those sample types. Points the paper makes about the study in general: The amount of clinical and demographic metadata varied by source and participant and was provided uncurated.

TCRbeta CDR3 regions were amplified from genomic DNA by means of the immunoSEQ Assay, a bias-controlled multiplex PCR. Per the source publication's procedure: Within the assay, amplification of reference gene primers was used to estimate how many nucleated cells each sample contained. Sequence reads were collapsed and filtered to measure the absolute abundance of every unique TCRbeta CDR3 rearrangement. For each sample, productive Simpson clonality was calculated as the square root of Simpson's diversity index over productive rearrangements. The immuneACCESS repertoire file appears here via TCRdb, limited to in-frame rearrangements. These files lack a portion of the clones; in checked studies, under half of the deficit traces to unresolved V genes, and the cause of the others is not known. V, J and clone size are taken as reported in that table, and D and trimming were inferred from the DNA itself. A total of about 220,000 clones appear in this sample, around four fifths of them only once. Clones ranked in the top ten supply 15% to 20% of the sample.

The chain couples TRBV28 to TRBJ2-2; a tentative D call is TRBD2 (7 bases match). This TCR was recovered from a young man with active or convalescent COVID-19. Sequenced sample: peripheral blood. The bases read TGTGCCAGCACCCGAGGGGGGGCCGCCGGGGAGCTGTTTTTT. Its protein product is CASTRGGAAGELFF.